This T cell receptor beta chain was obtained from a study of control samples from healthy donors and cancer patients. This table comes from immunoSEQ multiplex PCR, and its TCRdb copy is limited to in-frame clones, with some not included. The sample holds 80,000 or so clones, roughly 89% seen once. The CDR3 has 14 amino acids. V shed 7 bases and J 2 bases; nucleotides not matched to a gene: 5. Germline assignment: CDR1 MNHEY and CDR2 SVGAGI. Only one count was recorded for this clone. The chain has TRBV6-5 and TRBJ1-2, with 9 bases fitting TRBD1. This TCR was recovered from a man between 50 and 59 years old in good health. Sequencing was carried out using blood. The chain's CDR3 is CASKGQGLNYGYTF. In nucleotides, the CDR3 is TGTGCCAGCAAGGGACAGGGCCTGAACTATGGCTACACCTTC.